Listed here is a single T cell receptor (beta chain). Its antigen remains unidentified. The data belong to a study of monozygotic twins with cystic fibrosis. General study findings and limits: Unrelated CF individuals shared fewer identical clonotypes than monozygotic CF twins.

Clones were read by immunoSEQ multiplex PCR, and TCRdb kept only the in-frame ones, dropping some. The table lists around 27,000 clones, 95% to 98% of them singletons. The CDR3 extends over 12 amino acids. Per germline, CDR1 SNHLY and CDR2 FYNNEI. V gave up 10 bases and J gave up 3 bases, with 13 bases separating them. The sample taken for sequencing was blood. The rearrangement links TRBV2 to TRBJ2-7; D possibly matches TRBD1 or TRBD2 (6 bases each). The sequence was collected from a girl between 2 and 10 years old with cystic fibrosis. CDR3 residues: CATGGRNYEQYF. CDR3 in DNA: TGTGCCACCGGGGGCAGAAACTACGAGCAGTACTTC.